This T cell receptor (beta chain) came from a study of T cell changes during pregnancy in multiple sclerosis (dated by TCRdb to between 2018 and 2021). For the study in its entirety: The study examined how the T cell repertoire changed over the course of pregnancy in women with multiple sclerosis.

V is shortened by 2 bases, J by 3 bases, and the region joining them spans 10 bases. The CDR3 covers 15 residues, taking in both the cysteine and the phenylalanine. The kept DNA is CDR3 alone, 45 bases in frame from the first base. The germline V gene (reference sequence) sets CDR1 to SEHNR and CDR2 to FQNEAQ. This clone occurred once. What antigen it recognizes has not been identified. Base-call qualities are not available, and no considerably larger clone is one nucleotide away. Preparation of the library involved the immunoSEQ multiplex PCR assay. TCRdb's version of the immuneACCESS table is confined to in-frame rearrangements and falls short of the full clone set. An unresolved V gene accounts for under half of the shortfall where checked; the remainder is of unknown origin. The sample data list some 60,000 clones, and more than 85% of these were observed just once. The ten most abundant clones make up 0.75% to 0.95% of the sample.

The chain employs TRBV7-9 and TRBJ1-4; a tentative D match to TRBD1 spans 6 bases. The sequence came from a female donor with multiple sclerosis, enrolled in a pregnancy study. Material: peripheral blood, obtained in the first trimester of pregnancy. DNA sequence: TGTGCCAGCAGCTTACGGGGGGCAGCTAATGAAAAACTGTTTTTT. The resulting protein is CASSLRGAANEKLFF.